This T cell receptor (beta chain) comes out of a study of identical twins. This clonotype turned up a few times. Its antigen is still unknown. In germline, CDR1 is SGHTA, CDR2 FQGTGA. V lost 3 bases and J 7 bases, leaving 14 bases between the germline ends. The CDR3 runs 14 residues. Study outcomes and limitations: The authors drew conclusions from cross-sectional statistical analysis rather than following the same donors. For cord blood, abundant beta clonotypes had fewer insertions, unlike memory repertoires, which showed none.

Template switching created a universal primer site, and the cDNA included unique molecular identifiers. Each CDR3 protein gets one entry after TCRdb re-called the 5' RACE reads with MiXCR. This table holds 240,000 or so distinct CDR3 sequences, about 12% found once. These data were likewise used in another study, on yellow fever vaccine responses in identical twins. According to that study: Twins' vaccine T cell response reportedly seemed partly convergent, partly personalized.

The chain combines TRBV7-3 with TRBJ2-3; D is perhaps TRBD1 (5 bases). This receptor was taken from a woman aged 18-29 years in good health. Input material: memory (CD45RO+) T cells sorted from blood. For the CDR3, the DNA is TGTGCCAGCAGCTTGGGCAGGGCGATGAATACGCAGTATTTT. Its protein is CASSLGRAMNTQYF.